These 15 T cell receptor beta chains originate from one sample sequenced in a study of regulatory T cells in long-lasting Graves disease. Investigators prepared the TCR beta libraries by applying iRepertoire HTBI primers and Arm-PCR of CDR3 regions. TCRdb re-called the multiplex PCR reads through MiXCR, storing one row per CDR3 protein. This table holds 450,000 to 600,000 distinct CDR3 sequences, less than 15% found once. Time point given: newly diagnosed GD, antithyroid drugs for less than 3 months. There was RNA extracted from PBMCs, and the TCR library was made from it. This sample was shared with a second study, whose subject was T cells in Graves' hyperthyroidism and ophthalmopathy.

Sample: peripheral blood mononuclear cells (PBMCs), taken at new diagnosis, from a patient treated with antithyroid drugs. All receptors derive from a man in his thirties or forties with Graves disease.

This clonotype was counted only a few times. The chain couples TRBV5-1 to TRBJ2-1; TRBD2 aligns across 10 bases. V shed 0 bases, J shed 5 bases, and the junction held 2 bases outside the gene matches. Germline loops: CDR1 SGHRS, CDR2 YFSETQ. The CDR3 covers 15 residues. CDR3 nucleotide sequence: TGCGCCAGCAGCTTGGTACTAGCGGGGAACAATGAGCAGTTCTTC. It yields the protein CASSLVLAGNNEQFF. The full variable domain, in which reference TRBV5-1 and TRBJ2-1 provide the parts outside the CDR3, is KAGVTQTPRYLIKTRGQQVTLSCSPISGHRSVSWYQQTPGQGLQFLFEYFSETQRNKGNFPGRFSGRQFSNSRSEMNVSTLELGDSALYLCASSLVLAGNNEQFFGPGTRLTVL.

This clonotype has a handful of counts. The J gene is TRBJ2-5, the V gene TRBV3-1, with 9 nucleotides matching TRBD1. From germline, CDR1 is LGHDT and CDR2 YNNKEL (reference sequence). Trimming removed 3 bases from V and 14 bases from J; junction bases left unmatched: 7. This CDR3 has 12 amino acids. The DNA for the CDR3 is TGTGCCAGCAGCCACGCAGGGACAGGGAAATACTTC. It codes for CASSHAGTGKYF.

This clonotype was found many times. V and J are TRBV20-1 and TRBJ2-6; D is undetermined. The CDR3 covers 14 residues. Germline V CDR1 and CDR2: DFQATT, SNEGSKA (reference sequence). V was shortened by 4 bases and J by 0 bases, with 7 bases between the two germline ends. CDR3 nucleotides: TGCAGTGCTATGGGCCGCTCTGGGGCCAACGTCCTGACTTTC. It specifies CSAMGRSGANVLTF.

This clonotype was seen only a few times. The chain uses TRBV25-1 and TRBJ2-5, with a possible D match to TRBD2 (6 bases). V lost 2 bases and J 5 bases, leaving 15 bases between the germline ends. The germline gives CDR1 MGHDK, CDR2 SYGVNS. The CDR3 runs 15 residues. CDR3 region: CASSERGRIYETQYF. The CDR3 coding sequence is TGTGCCAGCAGTGAAAGAGGGAGGATCTACGAGACCCAGTACTTC.

The chain joins TRBV5-1 to TRBJ1-2; D is perhaps TRBD1 (5 bases). V shed 2 bases and J shed 8 bases, with 10 bases lying between them. Germline V CDR1 and CDR2: SGHRS, YFSETQ. The CDR3 has 12 amino acids. Here the CDR3 DNA reads TGCGCCAGCAGCTTAGACAGCAGGGGCTACACCTTC. Protein product: CASSLDSRGYTF.

J is TRBJ1-5 and V is TRBV5-1; perhaps TRBD1 as D (6 bases). V was shortened by 4 bases and J by 0 bases, with 11 bases between the two germline ends. CDR3 length: 15 amino acids. The germline CDR1 and CDR2 sequences are SGHRS and YFSETQ. The CDR3 loop reads CASSTGTNSNQPQHF. The CDR3 nucleotides read TGCGCCAGCAGCACCGGGACAAATAGCAATCAGCCCCAGCATTTT.

Comments on this clonotype: A read error is possible here, since a much larger clone lies one base away. The V gene is TRBV12-3 or TRBV12-4, the J gene TRBJ2-7, with D uncertain. This CDR3 has 16 amino acids. Trimming left V 5 bases short and J 0 bases short, with 17 bases between. The CDR3 here is CASSPPLALGSYEQYF. For the CDR3, the DNA is TGTGCCAGCAGTCCCCCTCTTGCTTTAGGCTCCTACGAGCAGTACTTC.

This chain links TRBV4-1 with TRBJ2-2; a possible D gene is TRBD2 (5 bases). The length of the CDR3 is 12 residues. Trimming took 8 bases from V and 5 from J, leaving 9 bases between them. Germline V CDR1 and CDR2: MGHRA, YSYEKL. CDR3 region: CASGGRTGELFF. CDR3 coding DNA: TGCGCCAGCGGAGGACGTACCGGGGAGCTGTTTTTT.

This clonotype was counted at least ten times. Here the CDR3 reads CASSSLNGIEAFF. Here the CDR3 DNA reads TGTGCCAGCAGCTCGCTAAACGGGATAGAAGCTTTCTTT. J is TRBJ1-1 and V is TRBV5-6, with unresolved D. Germline V gene data show CDR1 as SGHDT and CDR2 as YYEEEE. The germline V and J ends were trimmed by 3 bases and 8 bases, with 14 bases remaining between them. The CDR3 runs 13 residues.

This clonotype was seen at least ten times. The chain combines TRBV7-9 with TRBJ2-3, with 8 bases identical to TRBD2. After removal of 5 bases from V and 4 bases from J, the junction contained 14 bases not matched to a gene. CDR1 is SEHNR, CDR2 FQNEAQ, per germline (reference sequence). The CDR3 is 17 amino acids. The DNA of the CDR3 is TGTGCCAGCAGCCCTATCCAGGCGGGAGGATCTGCAGATACGCAGTATTTT. Encoded protein: CASSPIQAGGSADTQYF.

This clonotype was counted at least ten times. This CDR3 reads CAWSPLTVSAYGYTF. The DNA for the CDR3 is TGTGCCTGGAGTCCTCTGACAGTTAGTGCCTATGGCTACACCTTC. This sequence joins TRBV30 and TRBJ1-2, with D maybe TRBD1 (5 bases). V was pared by 2 bases and J by 4 bases, with 17 bases between. The CDR3 is made up of 15 amino acids. Germline V gene data show CDR1 as GTSNPN and CDR2 as SVGIG (reference sequence).

In this sample, this clonotype turned up many times. The V and J genes are TRBV3-1 and TRBJ1-1; no reliable D call. CDR1 is LGHDT, CDR2 YNNKEL, per germline (reference sequence). CDR3 length equals 13 residues. V gave up 5 bases and J gave up 8 bases, with 15 bases separating them. CDR3 sequence reads: CASSRIETAEAFF. In DNA, the CDR3 is TGTGCCAGCAGCAGGATTGAAACAGCCGAAGCTTTCTTT. Combining the CDR3 with reference TRBV3-1 and TRBJ1-1 gives the whole variable domain DTAVSQTPKYLVTQMGNDKSIKCEQNLGHDTMYWYKQDSKKFLKIMFSYNNKELIINETVPNRFSPKSPDKAHLNLHINSLELGDSAVYFCASSRIETAEAFFGQGTRLTVV.

This clonotype occurred many times. This sequence joins TRBV12-3 or TRBV12-4 and TRBJ1-5; 9 bases match TRBD1. Unmatched junction bases numbered 13, after V lost 6 bases and J lost 7 bases. The CDR3 consists of 16 residues. The DNA of the CDR3 is TGTGCCAGCAGCCCTCCCACAGGGGGCAAAGGGCAGCCCCAGCATTTT. As protein: CASSPPTGGKGQPQHF.

This clonotype was detected many times. The CDR3: CASSFFFGGEETQYF. The CDR3 DNA is TGTGCCAGCAGTTTTTTTTTCGGCGGGGAAGAGACCCAGTACTTC. The V and J genes are TRBV12-3 or TRBV12-4 and TRBJ2-5, with D possibly matching TRBD2 (6 bases). V dropped 3 bases and J dropped 3 bases, with 14 bases sitting between them. This CDR3 has 15 residues.

The V gene is TRBV29-1, the J gene TRBJ2-3, with 14 bases lining up with TRBD2. CDR1 is SQVTM and CDR2 is ANQGSEA in the germline V gene. This CDR3 region has 15 residues. Germline trimming cut 5 bases from V and 5 bases from J; bases unmatched to any gene: 6. CDR3 in amino acids: CSVRPGTSGRDTQYF. In DNA form, the CDR3 reads TGCAGCGTTCGCCCTGGGACTAGCGGGAGAGATACGCAGTATTTT.